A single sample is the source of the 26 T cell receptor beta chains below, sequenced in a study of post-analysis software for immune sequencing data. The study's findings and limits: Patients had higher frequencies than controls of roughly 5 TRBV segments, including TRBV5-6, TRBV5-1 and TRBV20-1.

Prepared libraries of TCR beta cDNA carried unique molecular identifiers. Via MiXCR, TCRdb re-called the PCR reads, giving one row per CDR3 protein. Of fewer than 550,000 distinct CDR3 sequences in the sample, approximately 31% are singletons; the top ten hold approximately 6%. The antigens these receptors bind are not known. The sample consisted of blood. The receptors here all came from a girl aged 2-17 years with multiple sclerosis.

The CDR3 reads CASSSTGSGYGYTF. As DNA, the CDR3 is TGTGCCAGCAGCAGTACAGGGAGCGGCTATGGCTACACCTTC. The gene calls are TRBV11-2 and TRBJ1-2; maybe TRBD1 (6 bases). CDR3 size: 14 residues. Germline V gene lookup returns CDR1 SGHAT and CDR2 FQNNGV. V shed 5 bases and J shed 4 bases, with 14 bases lying between them.

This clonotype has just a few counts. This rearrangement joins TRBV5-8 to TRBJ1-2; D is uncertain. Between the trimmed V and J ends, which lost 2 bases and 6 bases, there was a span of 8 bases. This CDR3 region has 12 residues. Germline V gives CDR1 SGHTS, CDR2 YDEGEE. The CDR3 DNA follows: TGTGCCAGCAGCTTTTCCCCGGATGGCTACACCTTC. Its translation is CASSFSPDGYTF.

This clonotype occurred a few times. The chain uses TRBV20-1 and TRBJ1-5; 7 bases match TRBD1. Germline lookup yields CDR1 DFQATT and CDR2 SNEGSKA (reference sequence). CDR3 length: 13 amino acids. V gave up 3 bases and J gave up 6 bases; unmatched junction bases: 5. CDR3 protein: CSASRTGVQPQHF. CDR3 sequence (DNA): TGCAGTGCTAGTCGAACAGGGGTTCAGCCCCAGCATTTT.

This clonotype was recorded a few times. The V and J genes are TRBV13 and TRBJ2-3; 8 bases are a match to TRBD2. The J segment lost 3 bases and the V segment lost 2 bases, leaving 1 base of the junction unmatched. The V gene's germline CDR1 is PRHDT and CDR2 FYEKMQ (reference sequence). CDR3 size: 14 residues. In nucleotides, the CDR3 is TGTGCCAGCAGCTTACGCGGGAGGACAGATACGCAGTATTTT. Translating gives CASSLRGRTDTQYF.

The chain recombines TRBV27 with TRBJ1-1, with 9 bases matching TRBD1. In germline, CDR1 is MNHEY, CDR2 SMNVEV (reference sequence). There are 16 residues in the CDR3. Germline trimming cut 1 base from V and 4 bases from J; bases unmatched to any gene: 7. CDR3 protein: CASSLWDRVGFTEAFF. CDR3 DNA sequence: TGTGCCAGCAGTTTATGGGACAGGGTAGGTTTCACTGAAGCTTTCTTT.

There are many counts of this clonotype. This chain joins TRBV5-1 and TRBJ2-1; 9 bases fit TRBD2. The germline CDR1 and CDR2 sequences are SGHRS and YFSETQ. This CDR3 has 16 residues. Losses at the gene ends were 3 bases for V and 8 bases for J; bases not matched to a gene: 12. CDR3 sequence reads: CASSSVLAGGTHEQFF. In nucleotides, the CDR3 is TGCGCCAGCAGCTCCGTACTAGCGGGCGGTACCCATGAGCAGTTCTTC. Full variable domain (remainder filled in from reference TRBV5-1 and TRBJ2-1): KAGVTQTPRYLIKTRGQQVTLSCSPISGHRSVSWYQQTPGQGLQFLFEYFSETQRNKGNFPGRFSGRQFSNSRSEMNVSTLELGDSALYLCASSSVLAGGTHEQFFGPGTRLTVL.

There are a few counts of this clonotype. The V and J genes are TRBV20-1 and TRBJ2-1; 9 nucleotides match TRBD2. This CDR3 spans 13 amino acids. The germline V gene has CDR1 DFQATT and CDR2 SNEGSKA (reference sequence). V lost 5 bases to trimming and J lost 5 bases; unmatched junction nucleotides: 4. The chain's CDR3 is CSAHIAGDNEQFF. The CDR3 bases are TGCAGTGCTCATATAGCGGGGGACAATGAGCAGTTCTTC.

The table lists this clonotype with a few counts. For the CDR3, the DNA is TGTGCCAGCAGTAGACAGGGGATGAACACTGAAGCTTTCTTT. It yields the protein CASSRQGMNTEAFF. J is TRBJ1-1 and V is TRBV7-2; 8 positions match TRBD1. CDR1 and CDR2 (germline): SGHTA, FQGNSA. The J segment lost 0 bases and the V segment lost 6 bases, leaving 3 bases of the junction unmatched. The CDR3 contains 14 residues.

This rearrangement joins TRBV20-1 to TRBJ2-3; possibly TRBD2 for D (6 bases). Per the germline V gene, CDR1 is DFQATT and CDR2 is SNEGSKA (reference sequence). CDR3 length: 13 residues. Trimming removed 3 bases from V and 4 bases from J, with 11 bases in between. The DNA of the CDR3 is TGCAGTGCTAGGGGGACTCTACCAGATACGCAGTATTTT. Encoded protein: CSARGTLPDTQYF.

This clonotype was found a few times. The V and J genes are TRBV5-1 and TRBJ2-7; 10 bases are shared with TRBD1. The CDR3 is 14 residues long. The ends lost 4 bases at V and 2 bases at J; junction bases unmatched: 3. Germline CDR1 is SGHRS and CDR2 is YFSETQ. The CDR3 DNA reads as TGCGCCAGCAGCCTGGACAGGGGGACCTACGAGCAGTACTTC. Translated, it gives CASSLDRGTYEQYF.

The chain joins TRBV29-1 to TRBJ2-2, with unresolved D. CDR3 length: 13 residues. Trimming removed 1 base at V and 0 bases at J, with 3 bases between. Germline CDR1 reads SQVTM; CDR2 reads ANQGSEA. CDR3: CSVEGTNTGELFF. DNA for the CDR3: TGCAGCGTTGAAGGAACGAACACCGGGGAGCTGTTTTTT.

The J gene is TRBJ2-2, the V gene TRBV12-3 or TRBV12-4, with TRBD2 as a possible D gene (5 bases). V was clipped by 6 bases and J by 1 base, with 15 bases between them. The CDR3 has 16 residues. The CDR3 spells CASSRTGTLNTGELFF. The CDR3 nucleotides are TGTGCCAGCAGCAGGACGGGAACCCTGAACACCGGGGAGCTGTTTTTT.

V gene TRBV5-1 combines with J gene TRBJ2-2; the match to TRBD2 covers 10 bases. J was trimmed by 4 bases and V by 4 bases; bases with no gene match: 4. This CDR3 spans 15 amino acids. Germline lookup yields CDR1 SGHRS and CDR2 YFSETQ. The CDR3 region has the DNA TGCGCCAGCAGCGTTATAGCGGGGGGCACCGGGGAGCTGTTTTTT. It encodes CASSVIAGGTGELFF. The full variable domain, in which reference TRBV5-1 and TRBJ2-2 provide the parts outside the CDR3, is KAGVTQTPRYLIKTRGQQVTLSCSPISGHRSVSWYQQTPGQGLQFLFEYFSETQRNKGNFPGRFSGRQFSNSRSEMNVSTLELGDSALYLCASSVIAGGTGELFFGEGSRLTVL.

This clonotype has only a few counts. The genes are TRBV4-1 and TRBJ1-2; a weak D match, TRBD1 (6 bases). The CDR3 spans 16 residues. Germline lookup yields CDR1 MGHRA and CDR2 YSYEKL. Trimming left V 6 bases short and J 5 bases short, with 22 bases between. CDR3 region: CASSPERTDPRYGYTF. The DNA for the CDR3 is TGCGCCAGCAGTCCAGAACGGACAGACCCTAGGTATGGCTACACCTTC.

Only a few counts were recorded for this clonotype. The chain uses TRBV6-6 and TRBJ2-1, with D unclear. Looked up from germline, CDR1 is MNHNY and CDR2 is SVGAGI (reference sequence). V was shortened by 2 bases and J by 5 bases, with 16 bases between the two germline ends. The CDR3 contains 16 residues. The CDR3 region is CASSYVPLSVDNEQFF. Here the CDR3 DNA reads TGTGCCAGCAGTTACGTCCCACTCAGTGTTGACAATGAGCAGTTCTTC.

The CDR3 protein is CASTTGQNTEAFF. CDR3 nucleotides: TGTGCCAGCACTACTGGACAGAACACTGAAGCTTTCTTT. The rearrangement uses TRBV18 and TRBJ1-1; a possible D gene is TRBD1 (5 bases). Trimming stripped 8 bases from V and 1 base from J, with 11 bases between. The germline V gene encodes CDR1 KGHSH and CDR2 LQKENI. The CDR3 has 13 residues.

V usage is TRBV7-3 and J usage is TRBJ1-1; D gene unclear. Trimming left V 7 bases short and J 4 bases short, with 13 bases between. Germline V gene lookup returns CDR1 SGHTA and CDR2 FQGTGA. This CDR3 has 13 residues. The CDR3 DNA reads TGTGCCAGCAACTTCGAGGAGTCCACTGAAGCTTTCTTT. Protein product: CASNFEESTEAFF.

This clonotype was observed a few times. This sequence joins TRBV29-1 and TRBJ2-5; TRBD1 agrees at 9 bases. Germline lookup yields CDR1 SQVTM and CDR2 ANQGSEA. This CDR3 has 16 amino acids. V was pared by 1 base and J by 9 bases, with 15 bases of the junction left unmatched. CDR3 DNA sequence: TGCAGCGTTGAAGGCATCCGGGACAGGGCTACGATGGCCCAGTACTTC. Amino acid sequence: CSVEGIRDRATMAQYF.

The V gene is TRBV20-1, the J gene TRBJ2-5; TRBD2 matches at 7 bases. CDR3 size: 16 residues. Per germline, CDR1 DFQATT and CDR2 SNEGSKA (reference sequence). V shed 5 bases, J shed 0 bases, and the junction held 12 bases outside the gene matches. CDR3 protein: CSASTSRGGNQETQYF. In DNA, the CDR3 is TGCAGTGCTTCTACCTCTCGCGGGGGAAACCAAGAGACCCAGTACTTC.

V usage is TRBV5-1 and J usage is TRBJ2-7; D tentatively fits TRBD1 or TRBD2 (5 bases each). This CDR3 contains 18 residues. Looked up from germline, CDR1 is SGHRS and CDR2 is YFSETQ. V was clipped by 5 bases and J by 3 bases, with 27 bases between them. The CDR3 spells CASSYRSGTPVAGYEQYF. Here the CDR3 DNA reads TGCGCCAGCAGTTATAGGTCCGGGACGCCAGTCGCAGGCTACGAGCAGTACTTC.

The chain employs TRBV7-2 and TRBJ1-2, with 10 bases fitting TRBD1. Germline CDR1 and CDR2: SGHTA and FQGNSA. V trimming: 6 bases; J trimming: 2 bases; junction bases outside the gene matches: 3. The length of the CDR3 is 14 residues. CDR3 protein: CASRRTGGNYGYTF. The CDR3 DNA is TGTGCCAGCAGACGGACAGGGGGGAACTATGGCTACACCTTC. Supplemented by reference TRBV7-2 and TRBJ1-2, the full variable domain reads GAGVSQSPSNKVTEKGKDVELRCDPISGHTALYWYRQSLGQGLEFLIYFQGNSAPDKSGLPSDRFSAERTGGSVSTLTIQRTQQEDSAVYLCASRRTGGNYGYTFGSGTRLTVV.

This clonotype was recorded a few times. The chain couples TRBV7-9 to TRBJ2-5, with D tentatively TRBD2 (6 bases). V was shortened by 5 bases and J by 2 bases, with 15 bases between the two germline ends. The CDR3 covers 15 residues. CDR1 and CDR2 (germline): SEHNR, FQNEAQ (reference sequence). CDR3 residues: CASSPNAGTQETQYF. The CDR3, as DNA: TGTGCCAGCAGCCCCAACGCCGGGACTCAAGAGACCCAGTACTTC.

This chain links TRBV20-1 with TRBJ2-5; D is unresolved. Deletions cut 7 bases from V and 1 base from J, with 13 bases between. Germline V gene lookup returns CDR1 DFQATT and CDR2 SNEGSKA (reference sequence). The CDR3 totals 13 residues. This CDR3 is CSVLRIAQETQYF. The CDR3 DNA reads TGCAGTGTATTAAGAATCGCCCAAGAGACCCAGTACTTC.

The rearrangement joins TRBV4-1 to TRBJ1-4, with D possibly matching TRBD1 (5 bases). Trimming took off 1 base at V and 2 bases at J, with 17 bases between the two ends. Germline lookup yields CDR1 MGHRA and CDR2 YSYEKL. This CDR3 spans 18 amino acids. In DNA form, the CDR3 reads TGCGCCAGCAGCCAAGGGGATTCGGGGCTGGTTACTAATGAAAAACTGTTTTTT. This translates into CASSQGDSGLVTNEKLFF.

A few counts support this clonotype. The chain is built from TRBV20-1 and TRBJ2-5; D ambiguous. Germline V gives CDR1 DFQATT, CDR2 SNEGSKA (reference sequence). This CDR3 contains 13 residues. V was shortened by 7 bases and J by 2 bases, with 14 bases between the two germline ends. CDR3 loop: CSVSKVVQETQYF. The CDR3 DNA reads TGCAGTGTATCTAAAGTGGTACAAGAGACCCAGTACTTC.

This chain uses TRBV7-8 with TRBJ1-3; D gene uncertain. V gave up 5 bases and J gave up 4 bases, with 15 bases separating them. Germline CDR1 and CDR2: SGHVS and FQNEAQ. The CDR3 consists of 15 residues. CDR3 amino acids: CASSREWVGGNTIYF. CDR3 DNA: TGTGCCAGCAGCCGCGAGTGGGTGGGCGGAAACACCATATATTTT.